This passage covers 17 T cell receptor beta chains from one sample sequenced in a study of human T cells and chemical hapten exposure. A single record per CDR3 protein comes from TCRdb applying MiXCR to the RACE reads. This sample has about 77,000 distinct CDR3 sequences, with roughly 7.9% found just once. Time point noted: healthy volunteer bleed at 6 weeks. Unfractionated whole blood served as the source for total RNA extraction. Material for sequencing was whole blood. Receptors were obtained from a female donor in good health. Some clones in this sample may be carry-over from other donors' samples.

The chain uses TRBV2 and TRBJ1-2; D unresolved. Trimming took 1 base from V and 4 from J, leaving 10 bases between them. The CDR3 runs to 14 residues. Germline lookup yields CDR1 SNHLY and CDR2 FYNNEI. CDR3 in DNA: TGTGCCAGCAGTGAAGGTAGGAGCATCTATGGCTACACCTTC. It codes for CASSEGRSIYGYTF.

V gene TRBV12-3 or TRBV12-4 combines with J gene TRBJ1-6; D remains ambiguous. The V gene lost 0 bases and the J gene lost 9 bases, with 15 bases spanning the gap. This CDR3 is built from 16 residues. CDR3 bases: TGTGCCAGCAGTTTAGCGCGAATGGGTTTAATTTCACCCCTCCACTTT. It is translated as CASSLARMGLISPLHF.

The sample holds many counts of this clonotype. This chain uses TRBV2 with TRBJ1-5; 8 positions agree with TRBD1. The CDR3 sequence is 16 residues long. Trimming at V came to 7 bases and at J to 9 bases, leaving 17 bases not matched to a gene. CDR1 is SNHLY, CDR2 FYNNEI, per germline. CDR3 nucleotide sequence: TGTGCCAGCATGATGGACAGGGTAGAGGGTTTTGGGCCCCAGCATTTT. Protein product: CASMMDRVEGFGPQHF.

The CDR3 sequence is CASSQGGSQETQYF. The CDR3 nucleotides read TGTGCCAGCAGCCAAGGGGGCAGCCAAGAGACCCAGTACTTC. The chain has TRBV3-1 and TRBJ2-5, with D maybe TRBD1 (5 bases). Germline V gene lookup returns CDR1 LGHDT and CDR2 YNNKEL (reference sequence). V dropped 1 base and J dropped 1 base, with 7 bases sitting between them. The CDR3 has 14 amino acids.

This clonotype was found a few times. This chain joins TRBV20-1 and TRBJ2-3; 9 nucleotides agree with TRBD2. Germline V gives CDR1 DFQATT, CDR2 SNEGSKA (reference sequence). The CDR3 is 15 amino acids. The V gene end was trimmed by 1 base and the J gene end by 4 bases; junction bases not matched to a gene: 6. The DNA for the CDR3 is TGCAGTGCTAGAGGGGCGGGGGGGCGAGCAGATACGCAGTATTTT. Encoded protein: CSARGAGGRADTQYF.

This chain links TRBV10-3 with TRBJ2-1, with D unresolved. The CDR3 spans 13 residues. V lost 6 bases and J lost 8, with 14 bases in between. CDR1 ENHRY and CDR2 SYGVKD come from the germline V gene. CDR3 sequence reads: CAISALIGDEQFF. As DNA, the CDR3 is TGTGCCATCAGCGCCTTGATTGGGGATGAGCAGTTCTTC.

This clonotype was counted at least ten times. V gene TRBV7-8 combines with J gene TRBJ1-5; tentative D call: TRBD1 (5 bases). The length of the CDR3 is 16 residues. The V end lost 5 bases, the J end lost 7 bases, and 21 bases lay between the germline ends. Germline V gene lookup returns CDR1 SGHVS and CDR2 FQNEAQ. The CDR3 DNA is TGTGCCAGCAGCCCCGATTCTCCCAGGGTGACCCAGCCCCAGCATTTT. Amino acid sequence: CASSPDSPRVTQPQHF.

There are many counts of this clonotype. V is TRBV12-3 or TRBV12-4 and J is TRBJ1-4; a possible D gene is TRBD1 (5 bases). The CDR3 has 14 residues. Trimming left V 3 bases short and J 8 bases short, with 13 bases between. In nucleotides, the CDR3 is TGTGCCAGCAGTTTGTCAGGGTCGGGAGAAAAACTGTTTTTT. Amino acid sequence: CASSLSGSGEKLFF.

A few counts support this clonotype. The chain links TRBV5-8 to TRBJ2-1; D uncertain. This CDR3 spans 14 amino acids. V was shortened by 0 bases and J by 2 bases, with 6 bases between the two germline ends. Germline V gives CDR1 SGHTS, CDR2 YDEGEE. CDR3 coding DNA: TGTGCCAGCAGCTTGGACCGCCCCTACAATGAGCAGTTCTTC. This codes for CASSLDRPYNEQFF. Complete variable domain (other parts from reference TRBV5-8 and TRBJ2-1): EAGVTQSPTHLIKTRGQQATLRCSPISGHTSVYWYQQALGLGLQFLLWYDEGEERNRGNFPPRFSGRQFPNYSSELNVNALELEDSALYLCASSLDRPYNEQFFGPGTRLTVL.

This rearrangement joins TRBV2 to TRBJ1-5; D is perhaps TRBD1 (6 bases). CDR1 and CDR2 (germline): SNHLY, FYNNEI. The length of the CDR3 is 14 residues. Trimming took 3 bases from V and 4 from J, leaving 10 bases between them. CDR3 sequence reads: CASSEVGQNQPQHF. The CDR3 nucleotides are TGTGCCAGCAGTGAGGTCGGACAGAATCAGCCCCAGCATTTT.

V and J are TRBV20-1 and TRBJ2-7; D remains unclear. Trimming took off 4 bases at V and 0 bases at J, with 10 bases between the two ends. CDR3 length: 13 amino acids. The germline V gene encodes CDR1 DFQATT and CDR2 SNEGSKA (reference sequence). The CDR3, as DNA: TGCAGTGCTATGCTGGGTGTCTCCTACGAGCAGTACTTC. It yields the protein CSAMLGVSYEQYF.

This clonotype has at least ten counts. V is TRBV5-1 and J is TRBJ1-1; tentatively, D is TRBD1 (6 bases). V lost 2 bases, J lost 3 bases, and 17 bases lay in between. Germline V lookup: CDR1 SGHRS, CDR2 YFSETQ. The CDR3 has 16 residues. CDR3 sequence reads: CASSFSRTASHTEAFF. The CDR3 region has the DNA TGCGCCAGCAGCTTTAGTCGGACAGCGAGCCACACTGAAGCTTTCTTT.

This clonotype was seen only a few times. The chain combines TRBV7-8 with TRBJ1-1, with no clear D. CDR1 and CDR2 (germline): SGHVS, FQNEAQ. This CDR3 is built from 16 residues. V shed 2 bases and J shed 1 base, with 14 bases lying between them. For the CDR3, the DNA is TGTGCCAGCAGCTTAAGGCATGGACGGACGAACACTGAAGCTTTCTTT. Translating gives CASSLRHGRTNTEAFF.

This clonotype occurred many times. The chain has TRBV18 and TRBJ2-3, with D possibly TRBD2 on 5 matching bases. Germline V lookup: CDR1 KGHSH, CDR2 LQKENI. Trimming pared 6 bases from V and 7 bases from J, leaving 14 bases between. The CDR3 sequence is 13 residues long. CDR3 DNA sequence: TGTGCCAGCTCTCCCGGACTGGAAAATACGCAGTATTTT. This codes for CASSPGLENTQYF.

For this clonotype: A much larger clone lies one base from this, so it may be a read error. The V gene is TRBV20-1, the J gene TRBJ1-1; D not resolved. This CDR3 is 15 amino acids long. Germline V gene lookup returns CDR1 DFQATT and CDR2 SNEGSKA (reference sequence). Trimming took 8 bases from V and 3 from J, leaving 22 bases between them. In nucleotides, the CDR3 is TGCAGTTCTCAAGACGCCAGTCACCAATACACTGAAGCTTTCTTT. Encoded protein: CSSQDASHQYTEAFF.

This clonotype turned up a few times. The chain couples TRBV19 to TRBJ1-6, with 10 positions matching TRBD1. CDR1 and CDR2 (germline): LNHDA, SQIVND (reference sequence). V shed 3 bases, J shed 6 bases, and the junction held 5 bases outside the gene matches. There are 16 residues in the CDR3. CDR3 DNA sequence: TGTGCCAGTAGTATCCCGACAGGGGGCTCTAATTCACCCCTCCACTTT. Amino acids: CASSIPTGGSNSPLHF. The variable domain in full, completed from reference TRBV19 and TRBJ1-6, reads DGGITQSPKYLFRKEGQNVTLSCEQNLNHDAMYWYRQDPGQGLRLIYYSQIVNDFQKGDIAEGYSVSREKKESFPLTVTSAQKNPTAFYLCASSIPTGGSNSPLHFGNGTRLTVT.

This clonotype has a handful of counts. The genes are TRBV20-1 and TRBJ2-1, with TRBD2 matching over 14 bases. The V segment lost 6 bases and the J segment 15 bases; nucleotides outside the gene matches: 13. Germline-derived CDR1 and CDR2 are DFQATT and SNEGSKA (reference sequence). The CDR3 spans 14 residues. The CDR3 sequence: CSAGRLAGGPFLFF. CDR3 nucleotide sequence: TGCAGTGCGGGTCGACTAGCGGGGGGGCCATTTCTGTTCTTC.